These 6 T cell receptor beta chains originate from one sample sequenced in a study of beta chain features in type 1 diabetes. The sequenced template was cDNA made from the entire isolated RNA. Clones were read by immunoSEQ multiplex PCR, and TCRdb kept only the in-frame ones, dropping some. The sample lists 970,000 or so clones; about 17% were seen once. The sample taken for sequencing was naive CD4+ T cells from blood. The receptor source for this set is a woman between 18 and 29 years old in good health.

CDR3: CASSYTGAGDTQYF. The CDR3 coding sequence is TGTGCCAGCAGTTATACGGGAGCTGGAGATACGCAGTATTTT. The chain couples TRBV25-1 to TRBJ2-3; D possibly corresponds to TRBD2 (6 bases). V lost 5 bases and J lost 5, with 14 bases in between. The CDR3 is 14 residues long. CDR1 and CDR2 (germline): MGHDK, SYGVNS.

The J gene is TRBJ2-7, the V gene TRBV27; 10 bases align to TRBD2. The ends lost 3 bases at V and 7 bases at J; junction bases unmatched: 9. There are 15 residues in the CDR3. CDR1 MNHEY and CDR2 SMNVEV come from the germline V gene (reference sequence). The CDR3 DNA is TGTGCCAGCAGTTTTGGGCTAGCGGGAGCCAGGGAGCAGTACTTC. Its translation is CASSFGLAGAREQYF.

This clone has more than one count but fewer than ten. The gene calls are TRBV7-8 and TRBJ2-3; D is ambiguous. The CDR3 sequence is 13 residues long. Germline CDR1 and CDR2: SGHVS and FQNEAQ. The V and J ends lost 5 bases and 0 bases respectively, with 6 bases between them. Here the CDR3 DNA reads TGTGCCAGCAGCGGCGGTAGCACAGATACGCAGTATTTT. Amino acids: CASSGGSTDTQYF.

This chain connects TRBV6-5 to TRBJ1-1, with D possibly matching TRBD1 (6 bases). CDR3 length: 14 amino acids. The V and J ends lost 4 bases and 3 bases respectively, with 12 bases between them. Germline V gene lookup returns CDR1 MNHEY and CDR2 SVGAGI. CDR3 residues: CASSSNRVDTEAFF. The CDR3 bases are TGTGCCAGCAGTTCAAACAGGGTCGACACTGAAGCTTTCTTT.

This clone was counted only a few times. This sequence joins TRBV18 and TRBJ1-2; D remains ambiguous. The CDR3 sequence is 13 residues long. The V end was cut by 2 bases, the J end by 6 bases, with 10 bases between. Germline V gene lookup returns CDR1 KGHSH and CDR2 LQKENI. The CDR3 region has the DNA TGTGCCAGCTCACCAATCAGAGAGGATGGCTACACCTTC. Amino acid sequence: CASSPIREDGYTF.

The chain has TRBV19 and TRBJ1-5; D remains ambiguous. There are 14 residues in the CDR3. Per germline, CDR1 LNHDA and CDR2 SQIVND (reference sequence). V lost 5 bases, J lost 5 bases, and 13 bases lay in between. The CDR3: CASSPGDYYQPQHF. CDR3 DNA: TGTGCCAGTAGTCCCGGGGATTATTATCAGCCCCAGCATTTT.